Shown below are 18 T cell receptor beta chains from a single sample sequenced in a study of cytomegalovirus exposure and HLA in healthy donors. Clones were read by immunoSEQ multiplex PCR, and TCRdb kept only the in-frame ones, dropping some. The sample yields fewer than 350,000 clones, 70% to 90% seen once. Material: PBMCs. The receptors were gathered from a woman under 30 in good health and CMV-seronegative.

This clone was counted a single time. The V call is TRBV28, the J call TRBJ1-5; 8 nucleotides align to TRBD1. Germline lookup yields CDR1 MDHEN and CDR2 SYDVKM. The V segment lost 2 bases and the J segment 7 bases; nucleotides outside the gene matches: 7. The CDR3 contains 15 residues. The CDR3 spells CASSLLDRGGQPQHF. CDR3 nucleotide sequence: TGTGCCAGCAGTTTACTAGACAGGGGCGGCCAGCCCCAGCATTTT.

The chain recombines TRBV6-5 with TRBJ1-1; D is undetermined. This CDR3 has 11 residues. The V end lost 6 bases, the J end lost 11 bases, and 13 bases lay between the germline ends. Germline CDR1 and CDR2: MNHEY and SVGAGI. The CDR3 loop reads CASRLDGVAFF. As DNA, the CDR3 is TGTGCCAGCAGATTAGACGGAGTGGCTTTCTTT.

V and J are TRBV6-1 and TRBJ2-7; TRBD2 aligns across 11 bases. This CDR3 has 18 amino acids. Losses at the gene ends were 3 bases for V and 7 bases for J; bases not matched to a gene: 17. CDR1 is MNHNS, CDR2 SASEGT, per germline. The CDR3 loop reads CASSDTLAGGNPFREQYF. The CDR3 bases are TGTGCCAGCAGTGATACTTTAGCGGGAGGGAATCCTTTTCGGGAGCAGTACTTC.

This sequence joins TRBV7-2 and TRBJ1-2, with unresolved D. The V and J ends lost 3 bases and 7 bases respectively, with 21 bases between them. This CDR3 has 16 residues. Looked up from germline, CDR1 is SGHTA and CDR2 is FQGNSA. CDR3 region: CASSLDRGPARGGYTF. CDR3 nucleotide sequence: TGTGCCAGCAGCTTGGATCGGGGTCCGGCGCGTGGTGGCTACACCTTC.

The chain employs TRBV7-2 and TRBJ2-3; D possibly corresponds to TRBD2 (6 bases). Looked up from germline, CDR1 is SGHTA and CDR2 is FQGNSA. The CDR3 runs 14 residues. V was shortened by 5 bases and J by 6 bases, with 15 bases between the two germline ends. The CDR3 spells CASSARGLPDTQYF. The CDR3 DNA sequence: TGTGCCAGCAGCGCCCGGGGACTCCCGGATACGCAGTATTTT.

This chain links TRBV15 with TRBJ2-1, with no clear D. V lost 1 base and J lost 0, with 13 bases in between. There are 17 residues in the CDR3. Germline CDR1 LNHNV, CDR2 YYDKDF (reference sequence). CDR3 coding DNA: TGTGCCACCAGCAGAGGTGTTCTACTGAGCTCCTACAATGAGCAGTTCTTC. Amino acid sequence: CATSRGVLLSSYNEQFF.

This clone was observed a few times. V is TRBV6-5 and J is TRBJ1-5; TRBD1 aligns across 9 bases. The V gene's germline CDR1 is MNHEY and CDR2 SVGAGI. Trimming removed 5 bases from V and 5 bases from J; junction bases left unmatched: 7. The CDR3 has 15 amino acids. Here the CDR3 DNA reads TGTGCCAGCAGTAGGGGGACAGGGTGGGATCAGCCCCAGCATTTT. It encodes CASSRGTGWDQPQHF.

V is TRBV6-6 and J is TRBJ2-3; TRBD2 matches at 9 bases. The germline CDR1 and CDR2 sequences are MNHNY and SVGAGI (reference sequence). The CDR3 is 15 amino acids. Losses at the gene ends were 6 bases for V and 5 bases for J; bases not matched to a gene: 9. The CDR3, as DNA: TGTGCCAGCAGAATCCCTAGCGGGACTCGAGATACGCAGTATTTT. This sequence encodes CASRIPSGTRDTQYF.

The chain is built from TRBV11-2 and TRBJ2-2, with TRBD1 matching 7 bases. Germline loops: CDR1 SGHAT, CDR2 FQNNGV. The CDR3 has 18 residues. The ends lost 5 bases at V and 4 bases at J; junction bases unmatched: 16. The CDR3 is CASSARAIRGRVTGELFF. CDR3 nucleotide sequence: TGTGCCAGCAGCGCGCGCGCGATAAGGGGGCGTGTCACCGGGGAGCTGTTTTTT.

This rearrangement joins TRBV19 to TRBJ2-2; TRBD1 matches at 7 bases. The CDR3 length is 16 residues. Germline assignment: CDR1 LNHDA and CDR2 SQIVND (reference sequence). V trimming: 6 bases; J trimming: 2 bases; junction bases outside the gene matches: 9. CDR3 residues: CASRSDRDPNTGELFF. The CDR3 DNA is TGTGCCAGTAGATCAGACAGGGACCCCAACACCGGGGAGCTGTTTTTT. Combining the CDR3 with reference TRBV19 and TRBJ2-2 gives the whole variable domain DGGITQSPKYLFRKEGQNVTLSCEQNLNHDAMYWYRQDPGQGLRLIYYSQIVNDFQKGDIAEGYSVSREKKESFPLTVTSAQKNPTAFYLCASRSDRDPNTGELFFGEGSRLTVL.

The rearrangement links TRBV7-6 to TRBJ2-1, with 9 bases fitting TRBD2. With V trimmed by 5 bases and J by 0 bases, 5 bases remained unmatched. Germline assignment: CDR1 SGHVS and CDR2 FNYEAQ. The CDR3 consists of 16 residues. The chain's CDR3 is CASSHRLADSYNEQFF. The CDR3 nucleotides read TGTGCCAGCAGCCATCGACTAGCGGACTCCTACAATGAGCAGTTCTTC.

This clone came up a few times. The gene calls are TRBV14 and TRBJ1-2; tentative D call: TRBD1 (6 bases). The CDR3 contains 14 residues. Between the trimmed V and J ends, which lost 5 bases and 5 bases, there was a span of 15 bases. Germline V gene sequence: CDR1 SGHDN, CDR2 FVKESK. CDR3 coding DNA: TGTGCCAGCAGCTCGGGGACAAGGGGATATGGCTACACCTTC. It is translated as CASSSGTRGYGYTF.

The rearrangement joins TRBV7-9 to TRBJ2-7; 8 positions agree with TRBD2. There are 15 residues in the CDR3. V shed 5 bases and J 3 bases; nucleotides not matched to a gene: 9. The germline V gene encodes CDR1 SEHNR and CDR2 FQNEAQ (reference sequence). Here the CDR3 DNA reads TGTGCCAGCAGCCCGGAGAGCGGGAGTTACTACGAGCAGTACTTC. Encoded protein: CASSPESGSYYEQYF.

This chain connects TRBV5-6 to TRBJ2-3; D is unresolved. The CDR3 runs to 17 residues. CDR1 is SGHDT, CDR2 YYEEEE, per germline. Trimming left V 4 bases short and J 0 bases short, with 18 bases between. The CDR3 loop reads CASSEYRSGTSTDTQYF. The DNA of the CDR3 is TGTGCCAGCAGCGAGTATCGATCCGGTACTAGCACAGATACGCAGTATTTT.

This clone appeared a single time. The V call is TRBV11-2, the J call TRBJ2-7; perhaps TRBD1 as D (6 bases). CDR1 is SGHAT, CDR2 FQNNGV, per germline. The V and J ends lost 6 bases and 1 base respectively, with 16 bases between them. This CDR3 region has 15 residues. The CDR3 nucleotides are TGTGCCAGCAGGAATTTACAGGGTAGTTCCTACGAGCAGTACTTC. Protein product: CASRNLQGSSYEQYF.

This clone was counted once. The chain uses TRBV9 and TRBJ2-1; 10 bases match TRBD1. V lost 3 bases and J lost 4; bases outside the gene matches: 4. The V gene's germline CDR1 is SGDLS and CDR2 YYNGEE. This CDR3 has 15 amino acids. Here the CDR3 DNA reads TGTGCCAGCAGCGCCCGGGACAGGGGATACAATGAGCAGTTCTTC. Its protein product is CASSARDRGYNEQFF.

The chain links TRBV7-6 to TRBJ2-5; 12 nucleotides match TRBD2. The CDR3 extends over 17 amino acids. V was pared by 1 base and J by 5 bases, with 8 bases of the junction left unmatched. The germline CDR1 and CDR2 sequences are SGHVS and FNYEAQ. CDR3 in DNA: TGTGCCAGCAGCTTAGGACTAGCGGGAGAACCGGGGGAGACCCAGTACTTC. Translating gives CASSLGLAGEPGETQYF.

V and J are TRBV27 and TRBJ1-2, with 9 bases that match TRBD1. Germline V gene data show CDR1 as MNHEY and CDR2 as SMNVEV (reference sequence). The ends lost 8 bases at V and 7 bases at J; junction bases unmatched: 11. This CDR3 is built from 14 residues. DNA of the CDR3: TGTGCCAGCGGGTCCGACAGGGGGTCTGGTGGCTACACCTTC. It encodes CASGSDRGSGGYTF.